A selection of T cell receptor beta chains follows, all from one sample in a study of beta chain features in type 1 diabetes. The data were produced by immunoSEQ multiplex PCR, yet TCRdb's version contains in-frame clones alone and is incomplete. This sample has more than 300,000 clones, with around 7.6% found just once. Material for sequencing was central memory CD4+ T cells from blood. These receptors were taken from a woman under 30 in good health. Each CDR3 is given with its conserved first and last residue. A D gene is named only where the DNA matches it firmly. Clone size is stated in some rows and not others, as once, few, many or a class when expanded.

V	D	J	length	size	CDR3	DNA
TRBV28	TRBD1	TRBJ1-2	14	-	CASRVTGPNYGYTF	TGTGCCAGCAGGGTGACAGGGCCTAACTATGGCTACACCTTC
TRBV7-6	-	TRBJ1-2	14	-	CASSLGRARMGYTF	TGTGCCAGCAGCTTAGGACGGGCGCGGATGGGCTACACCTTC
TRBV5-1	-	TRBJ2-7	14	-	CASRSGTQSYEQYF	TGCGCCAGCAGGTCCGGGACGCAGTCCTACGAGCAGTACTTC
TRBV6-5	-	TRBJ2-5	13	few	CASSPNRDRPQYF	TGTGCCAGCAGTCCCAACCGGGACCGACCCCAGTACTTC
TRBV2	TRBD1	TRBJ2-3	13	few	CASRRGTEDTQYF	TGTGCCAGCAGAAGAGGGACAGAAGATACGCAGTATTTT
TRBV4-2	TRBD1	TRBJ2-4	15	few	CASSQDRGAKNIQYF	TGTGCCAGCAGCCAAGACAGGGGGGCCAAAAACATTCAGTACTTC
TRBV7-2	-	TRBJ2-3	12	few	CASSLEGDTQYF	TGTGCCAGCAGCTTAGAGGGAGATACGCAGTATTTT
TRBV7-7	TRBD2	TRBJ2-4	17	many	CASSLGCRLAGGNIQYF	TGTGCTAGCAGCTTAGGTTGTAGGCTAGCGGGAGGTAACATTCAGTACTTC
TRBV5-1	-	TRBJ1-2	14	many	CASSQDSPRDGYTF	TGCGCCAGCAGCCAGGACAGCCCCCGGGATGGCTACACCTTC
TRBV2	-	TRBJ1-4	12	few	CAFGGQREKLFF	TGTGCCTTCGGGGGTCAGAGGGAAAAACTGTTTTTT
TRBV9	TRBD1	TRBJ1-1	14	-	CASSPRQGDTEAFF	TGTGCCAGCAGCCCACGACAGGGAGACACTGAAGCTTTCTTT
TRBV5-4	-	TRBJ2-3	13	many	CASSLVGGDTQYF	TGTGCCAGCAGCTTGGTAGGTGGGGATACGCAGTATTTT
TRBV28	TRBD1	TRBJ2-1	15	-	CASSLGTGEYNEQFF	TGTGCCAGCAGTTTAGGGACAGGGGAATACAATGAGCAGTTCTTC
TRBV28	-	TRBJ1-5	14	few	CASSLIRDVQPQHF	TGTGCCAGCAGTTTGATCAGGGACGTTCAGCCCCAGCATTTT
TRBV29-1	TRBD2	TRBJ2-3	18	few	CSVAGLAGQLGYTDTQYF	TGCAGCGTAGCGGGACTAGCGGGCCAACTCGGCTACACAGATACGCAGTATTTT
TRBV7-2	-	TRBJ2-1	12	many	CASSPQAREQFF	TGTGCCAGCAGCCCCCAAGCGCGGGAGCAGTTCTTC
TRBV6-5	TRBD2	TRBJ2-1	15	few	CASRSGLAVYNEQFF	TGTGCCAGCAGGTCGGGACTAGCGGTTTACAATGAGCAGTTCTTC
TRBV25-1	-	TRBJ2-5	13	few	CASSEELAGTQYF	TGTGCCAGCAGTGAAGAACTAGCTGGGACCCAGTACTTC
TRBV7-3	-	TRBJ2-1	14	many	CASSLTTGHNEQFF	TGTGCCAGCAGCTTAACAACCGGCCACAATGAGCAGTTCTTC
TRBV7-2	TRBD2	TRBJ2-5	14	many	CASSPGLVVQTQYF	TGTGCCAGCAGCCCGGGACTAGTCGTGCAGACCCAGTACTTC
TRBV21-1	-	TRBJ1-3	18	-	CASTLAGDRESCGNTIYF	TGTGCCAGCACCTTAGCAGGGGACAGGGAGTCGTGTGGAAACACCATATATTTT
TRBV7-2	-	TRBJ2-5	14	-	CASSLSLAIETQYF	TGTGCCAGCAGCTTGAGCCTAGCGATCGAGACCCAGTACTTC
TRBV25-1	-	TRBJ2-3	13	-	CASSDPNTDTQYF	TGTGCCAGCAGTGATCCTAACACAGATACGCAGTATTTT
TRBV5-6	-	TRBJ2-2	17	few	CASSLGGGDGVAGELFF	TGTGCCAGCAGCTTGGGCGGGGGCGACGGAGTGGCCGGGGAGCTGTTTTTT
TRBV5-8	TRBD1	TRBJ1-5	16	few	CASSPGQTYSNQPQHF	TGTGCCAGCAGCCCGGGACAGACTTATAGCAATCAGCCCCAGCATTTT
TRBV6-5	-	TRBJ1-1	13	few	CASRRTQNTEAFF	TGTGCCAGCAGGAGAACACAGAACACTGAAGCTTTCTTT